This T cell receptor beta chain was identified in a study of T cells in narcolepsy. Study background: Patients with NT1 or NT2 and healthy control donors were enrolled. Study-level findings and limits: Same-patient CSF and blood CD4+ T cell clonotypes included HCRT-specific and TRIB2-specific autoreactive ones. Some memory CD4+ repertoires had no autoreactive clone sequences. Reportedly, autoreactive clonotypes were serially detected in patients' blood but not controls'.

The assay was immunoSEQ multiplex PCR, and TCRdb's table has in-frame clones only and misses some. The sample lists around 31,000 clones, just under 80% occurring once. This CDR3 spans 15 amino acids. Germline V CDR1 and CDR2: MNHNY, SVGAGI (reference sequence). Trimming pared 6 bases from V and 4 bases from J, leaving 16 bases between. Points on this clone: The antigen is not known.

This receptor was taken from a human donor with narcolepsy. The sample comprised CD45RA- memory CD4+ T cells from PBMCs. J is TRBJ2-1 and V is TRBV6-6, with D tentatively TRBD2 (6 bases). The CDR3 DNA reads as TGTGCCAGCAGCCGGGCATCGGGGGTATACAATGAGCAGTTCTTC. Translating it yields CASSRASGVYNEQFF.